These T cell receptor beta chains were read from a single sample in a study of blood T cell repertoires in COVID-19. Clones were sequenced by immunoSEQ multiplex PCR, and TCRdb holds only the in-frame ones, with some missing. The sample lists around 290,000 clones; 91% were seen once. Sequencing input: peripheral blood. Every receptor here comes from a woman under 40 with COVID-19, enrolled during active disease. Each CDR3 is given with its conserved first and last residue. The D gene is left open where the match is weak. Clone size is given for some rows only: seen once, a few or many times, or a class if the clone is expanded.

TRBV27,-,TRBD2,TRBJ2-7,TGTGCCAGCAGTTTATCGGGACTAGGAGAGGCTTACGAGCAGTACTTC,CASSLSGLGEAYEQYF
TRBV3-1/TRBV3-2,-,TRBD1,TRBJ1-2,TGTGCCAGCAGCCACGGGGACAGGCAAAACTATGGCTACACCTTC,CASSHGDRQNYGYTF
TRBV7-9,-,-,TRBJ1-5,TGTGCCAGCAGCTTAGGAGGGTCGGATCAGCCCCAGCATTTT,CASSLGGSDQPQHF
TRBV27,-,-,TRBJ2-7,TGTGCCAGCAGCAGGGCCGGCGAGCAGTACTTC,CASSRAGEQYF
TRBV5-1,-,TRBD1,TRBJ2-7,TGCGCCAGCAGCAGACGACAGGGACAGGGAGCCTACGAGCAGTACTTC,CASSRRQGQGAYEQYF
TRBV28,-,-,TRBJ1-1,TGTGCCAGCAGTCCATACAGTAACACTGAAGCTTTCTTT,CASSPYSNTEAFF
TRBV19,-,TRBD1,TRBJ1-2,TGTGCCAGTAGAGGACAGGGTATATTCTATGGCTACACCTTC,CASRGQGIFYGYTF
TRBV2,once,-,TRBJ2-3,TGTGCCAGCAGTGAAGGGACAGCTAGCACAGATACGCAGTATTTT,CASSEGTASTDTQYF
TRBV7-6,-,TRBD1,TRBJ1-2,TGTGCCAGCAGCACCCGACAGGGCGCCAACTATGGCTACACCTTC,CASSTRQGANYGYTF
TRBV5-4,once,TRBD2,TRBJ2-1,TGTGCCAGCAGCGATAATAGCGGGAGCTCCTACAATGAGCAGTTCTTC,CASSDNSGSSYNEQFF
TRBV3-1/TRBV3-2,once,TRBD1,TRBJ2-7,TGTGCCAGCAGCCAACGAACTACCCCGGGACAGGGGCTCGGAGAGTACTTC,CASSQRTTPGQGLGEYF
TRBV7-8,-,-,TRBJ1-6,TGTGCCAGCAGCTTAGAACTAGTAGGGAATTCACCCCTCCACTTT,CASSLELVGNSPLHF
TRBV2,-,-,TRBJ1-1,TGTGCCAGCAGGGAACGCGGCACTGAAGCTTTCTTT,CASRERGTEAFF
TRBV6-5,once,TRBD2,TRBJ2-1,TGTGCCAGCACCCCCAGCGGGAGGGTCTACAATGAGCAGTTCTTC,CASTPSGRVYNEQFF
TRBV14,-,TRBD2,TRBJ2-7,TGTGCCAGCAGCCTTGGACTAGCGGTCTACGAGCAGTACTTC,CASSLGLAVYEQYF
TRBV24-1,-,-,TRBJ2-1,TGTGCCACCAGTGATGGACTACATGAGCAGTTCTTC,CATSDGLHEQFF
TRBV25-1,-,-,TRBJ1-4,TGTGCCAGCAGTGAGGCAGTGACGGGAGAAAAACTGTTTTTT,CASSEAVTGEKLFF
TRBV5-1,-,-,TRBJ1-3,TGCGCCAGCAGCTTATCAGGGGCTGCTGGAAACACCATATATTTT,CASSLSGAAGNTIYF
TRBV7-2,-,-,TRBJ2-7,TGTGCCAGCAGCCAGCTAACTGCTACGGGGGAGCAGTACTTC,CASSQLTATGEQYF
TRBV5-8,-,TRBD2,TRBJ2-5,TGTGCCAGCAGCTTGAGCGGGGGGCTCGGAGAGACCCAGTACTTC,CASSLSGGLGETQYF
TRBV5-4,-,-,TRBJ2-1,TGTGCCAGCAGCTTAGATCAGCGGAAGAGCCCGTTCTTC,CASSLDQRKSPFF
TRBV5-5,-,TRBD2,TRBJ2-5,TGTGCCAGCAGCTTGGGGGCTAGCGGGAGGGCCGGGCAAGAGACCCAGTACTTC,CASSLGASGRAGQETQYF
TRBV30,-,TRBD1,TRBJ1-1,TGTGCCTGGAGGGGACAGGGAGGAACTGAAGCTTTCTTT,CAWRGQGGTEAFF
TRBV5-1,-,TRBD1,TRBJ1-1,TGCGCCAGCAGCTTGGATCTCAGGGGGTTGCGGATCGACACTGAAGCTTTCTTT,CASSLDLRGLRIDTEAFF
TRBV7-9,-,-,TRBJ1-1,TGTGCCAGCAGCTTAGTAGGGGCGTATAGCATGAACACTGAAGCTTTCTTT,CASSLVGAYSMNTEAFF
TRBV19,-,-,TRBJ1-5,TGTGCCAGTAGTATAAATAGGGGGGGAAATCAGCCCCAGCATTTT,CASSINRGGNQPQHF
TRBV6-5,-,TRBD1,TRBJ1-5,TGTGCCAGCAGTTACGGGGGACAGGCGCTGCCCCAGCATTTT,CASSYGGQALPQHF
TRBV14,-,-,TRBJ1-6,TGTGCCAGCAGCCAACTTGGACTCGTCTATAATTCACCCCTCCACTTT,CASSQLGLVYNSPLHF
TRBV27,once,TRBD1,TRBJ1-6,TGTGCCAGCAGACCGGGACAGGGGATTTCACCCCTCCACTTT,CASRPGQGISPLHF
TRBV5-5,-,TRBD1,TRBJ1-6,TGTGCCAGCAGCCCGAACCCGGGACAGGGAGGCTCACCCCTCCACTTT,CASSPNPGQGGSPLHF
TRBV5-1,-,-,TRBJ1-4,TGCGCCAGCAGCCCATCCCCAGGGGCCTTTGAAAAACTGTTTTTT,CASSPSPGAFEKLFF
TRBV5-5,-,-,TRBJ1-2,TGTGCCAGCAGCTTGGATGGGGGGAGATATGGCTACACCTTC,CASSLDGGRYGYTF
TRBV9,-,TRBD2,TRBJ2-7,TGTGCCAGCAGCGTATCCGCCGGACTAGTTCAGGGATCCGAGCAGTACTTC,CASSVSAGLVQGSEQYF
TRBV28,few,-,TRBJ1-4,TGTGCCAGCAGTCTGGCGGGGGAGCCTAATGAAAAACTGTTTTTT,CASSLAGEPNEKLFF
TRBV30,-,-,TRBJ2-1,TGTGCCTGGAGTGTTCACTTGTATGAGCAGTTCTTC,CAWSVHLYEQFF
TRBV5-1,-,-,TRBJ1-2,TGCGCCAGCAGCTTAGGACTGTATGGCTACACCTTC,CASSLGLYGYTF
TRBV20-1,once,-,TRBJ1-1,TGCAGTGCTAGTCGTCAGTCAACCCCCGGGATGAACACTGAAGCTTTCTTT,CSASRQSTPGMNTEAFF
TRBV20-1,-,TRBD1,TRBJ2-7,TGCAGTGCTAGTAACGCCGGGACAGGCTCCTACGAGCAGTACTTC,CSASNAGTGSYEQYF
TRBV4-2,-,-,TRBJ1-1,TGTGCCAGCAGCCCAGACGGGTTTTCGGGAGGAGAGAACACTGAAGCTTTCTTT,CASSPDGFSGGENTEAFF
TRBV10-3,-,-,TRBJ1-3,TGTGCCATCAGTGATACGGGGGGACCTGGAAACACCATATATTTT,CAISDTGGPGNTIYF